Listed here are 20 T cell receptor beta chains from one sample, sequenced in a study of molecular identifiers for immune sequencing clone quantification. TCRdb reprocessed the PCR reads via MiXCR and lists one record per CDR3 protein. The table records a few hundred thousand distinct CDR3 sequences, about 25% of them present only once. The sequenced sample consisted of naive CD8+ T cells from blood, with Jurkat cell RNA spiked in. The subset was: FACS-sorted CD8+CD4-CCR7+CD45RA+ naive T cells. The receptor set was obtained from a human donor in good health. Some libraries in this study had Jurkat cell RNA spiked in.

Notes on this clonotype: A much larger clone sits a single nucleotide away, making a read error possible. V usage is TRBV7-9 and J usage is TRBJ2-5; no firm D call. This CDR3 has 14 residues. Trimming removed 9 bases from V and 4 bases from J, with 18 bases in between. Germline V gene data show CDR1 as SEHNR and CDR2 as FQNEAQ (reference sequence). CDR3 region: CASRYLGPRETQYF. The CDR3 DNA follows: TGTGCCAGTCGATACCTGGGCCCACGAGAGACCCAGTACTTC.

The table lists this clonotype with many counts. The chain recombines TRBV7-9 with TRBJ2-3; the D gene is possibly TRBD1 (5 bases). This CDR3 has 17 residues. Germline CDR1 SEHNR, CDR2 FQNEAQ (reference sequence). V gave up 1 base and J gave up 2 bases, with 16 bases separating them. DNA of the CDR3: TGTGCCAGCAGCTTAGGTCCAGGGCAGAGATCCACAGATACGCAGTATTTT. Its translation is CASSLGPGQRSTDTQYF.

The chain is built from TRBV27 and TRBJ2-3; D perhaps matches TRBD2 (6 bases). The ends were cut back, 7 bases at V and 4 bases at J, with 12 bases in the middle. Germline CDR1 reads MNHEY; CDR2 reads SMNVEV (reference sequence). CDR3 length equals 13 residues. The CDR3 is CASTATSADTQYF. CDR3 nucleotides: TGTGCCAGCACCGCGACTAGTGCAGATACGCAGTATTTT.

Regarding this clonotype: A much larger clone sits a single nucleotide away, making a read error possible. J is TRBJ1-1 and V is TRBV28; D unclear. The germline CDR1 and CDR2 sequences are MDHEN and SYDVKM. The CDR3 loop spans 14 amino acids. Trimming removed 5 bases from V and 1 base from J, with 11 bases in between. For the CDR3, the DNA is TGTGCCAGCAGTCTTGGACTGAGGAACACTGAAGCTTTCTTT. Translation gives CASSLGLRNTEAFF. Using reference TRBV28 and TRBJ1-1 for the parts outside the CDR3, the full variable domain is DVKVTQSSRYLVKRTGEKVFLECVQDMDHENMFWYRQDPGLGLRLIYFSYDVKMKEKGDIPEGYSVSREKKERFSLILESASTNQTSMYLCASSLGLRNTEAFFGQGTRLTVV.

DNA for the CDR3: TGTGCCAGCAGTTACCTCCCGAGGGGTGAGCAGTTCTTC. Protein: CASSYLPRGEQFF. The chain joins TRBV6-5 to TRBJ2-1; D is possibly TRBD1 or TRBD2 (5 bases each). The CDR3 has 13 residues. Germline CDR1 is MNHEY and CDR2 is SVGAGI. Deletions cut 2 bases from V and 9 bases from J, with 11 bases between.

There are a few counts of this clonotype. The rearrangement links TRBV5-4 to TRBJ2-1, with 10 positions matching TRBD2. CDR1 and CDR2 from the germline V gene are SGHNT and YYREEE (reference sequence). The trim removed 0 bases at V and 3 bases at J, leaving 9 bases unmatched. CDR3 length equals 18 residues. CDR3 DNA sequence: TGTGCCAGCAGCTTGGAGGTAGATAGCGGGGGGTACTACAATGAGCAGTTCTTC. This gives the protein CASSLEVDSGGYYNEQFF.

Many counts were recorded for this clonotype. The chain combines TRBV12-3 or TRBV12-4 with TRBJ1-1, with D possibly being TRBD1 (6 bases). This CDR3 has 13 amino acids. V was clipped by 6 bases and J by 4 bases, with 12 bases between them. DNA for the CDR3: TGTGCCAGCAGACAAACAGGGTTCACTGAAGCTTTCTTT. Residues: CASRQTGFTEAFF.

This clonotype has just one count. V gene TRBV4-1 combines with J gene TRBJ2-1; the D call may be TRBD1 or TRBD2 (6 bases each). The V gene lost 0 bases and the J gene lost 9 bases, with 12 bases spanning the gap. This CDR3 spans 14 amino acids. Looked up from germline, CDR1 is MGHRA and CDR2 is YSYEKL. CDR3 bases: TGCGCCAGCAGCCAAGATCAAGGGGGAGGTGAGCAGTTCTTC. Its translation: CASSQDQGGGEQFF.

This clonotype was observed a handful of times. The chain joins TRBV6-1 to TRBJ2-3, with D perhaps matching TRBD2 (5 bases). The germline CDR1 and CDR2 sequences are MNHNS and SASEGT. The CDR3 loop spans 18 amino acids. Deletions cut 1 base from V and 2 bases from J, with 19 bases between. The CDR3 sequence: CASSEVWLKRSLTDTQYF. The DNA for the CDR3 is TGTGCCAGCAGTGAAGTTTGGTTGAAGCGGAGCCTCACAGATACGCAGTATTTT.

This clonotype was recorded many times. The CDR3 is CASSKTALGSYEQYF. In DNA, the CDR3 is TGTGCCAGCTCGAAGACAGCGCTCGGGTCGTACGAGCAGTACTTC. J is TRBJ2-7 and V is TRBV18; a weak D match, TRBD1 (5 bases). The CDR3 has 15 residues. V was shortened by 6 bases and J by 4 bases, with 19 bases between the two germline ends. The germline CDR1 and CDR2 sequences are KGHSH and LQKENI.

This clonotype turned up a few times. The gene calls are TRBV6-2 or TRBV6-3 and TRBJ1-2, with D maybe TRBD1 (5 bases). The CDR3 totals 14 residues. Germline V gene sequence: CDR1 MNHEY, CDR2 SVGEGT. V gave up 0 bases and J gave up 8 bases, with 13 bases separating them. As DNA, the CDR3 is TGTGCCAGCAGTTACTCCTGGAAGGGACGCGGCTACACCTTC. It codes for CASSYSWKGRGYTF.

There are many counts of this clonotype. The V and J genes are TRBV2 and TRBJ2-1; no clear D. The CDR3 sequence is 13 residues long. V was cut by 8 bases and J by 4 bases, with 12 bases left in between. Germline CDR1 is SNHLY and CDR2 is FYNNEI. CDR3 sequence reads: CASETRLYNEQFF. CDR3 nucleotides: TGTGCCAGCGAGACAAGATTATACAATGAGCAGTTCTTC.

This clonotype has ten or more counts. The CDR3 bases are TGCGCCAGCAGTGATTGGGGGGCACTGAACACTGAAGCTTTCTTT. Its protein is CASSDWGALNTEAFF. The chain joins TRBV10-2 to TRBJ1-1, with a tentative D call TRBD1 (6 bases). Germline V gives CDR1 WSHSY, CDR2 SAAADI. V gave up 3 bases and J gave up 0 bases, with 11 bases separating them. This CDR3 has 15 residues.

This clonotype was picked up many times. The chain is built from TRBV9 and TRBJ1-1; D uncertain. V was cut by 0 bases and J by 0 bases, with 9 bases left in between. The CDR3 loop spans 15 amino acids. Germline loops: CDR1 SGDLS, CDR2 YYNGEE. CDR3 amino acids: CASSVEAIMNTEAFF. CDR3 sequence (DNA): TGTGCCAGCAGCGTAGAGGCGATCATGAACACTGAAGCTTTCTTT.

In its sample, this clonotype was seen a few times. The CDR3 bases are TGTGCCAGCCAGGGACAGGGGCAAGAGACCCAGTACTTC. Translated: CASQGQGQETQYF. The rearrangement uses TRBV28 and TRBJ2-5, with 10 bases lining up with TRBD1. The trim removed 8 bases at V and 2 bases at J, leaving 2 bases unmatched. This CDR3 is 13 amino acids long. The V gene's germline CDR1 is MDHEN and CDR2 SYDVKM.

Comments on this clonotype: Just one base apart from a much larger clone, this may be a read error. This chain connects TRBV6-6 to TRBJ1-2; D is unclear. The CDR3 is made up of 12 amino acids. Germline values: CDR1 MNHNY, CDR2 SVGAGI (reference sequence). CDR3 protein: CAGSENNYGYTF. For the CDR3, the DNA is TGTGCCGGCAGTGAAAATAACTATGGCTACACCTTC.

V usage is TRBV6-2 or TRBV6-3 and J usage is TRBJ2-7; D might be TRBD2 (6 bases). Trimming took off 2 bases at V and 2 bases at J, with 13 bases between the two ends. Looked up from germline, CDR1 is MNHEY and CDR2 is SVGEGT. The CDR3 totals 15 residues. CDR3 DNA: TGTGCCAGCAGTTACATAGGGACTCTAGCCTACGAGCAGTACTTC. It is translated as CASSYIGTLAYEQYF.

This clonotype was observed a handful of times. The V call is TRBV4-3, the J call TRBJ1-1; D uncertain. Germline V gene data show CDR1 as LGHNA and CDR2 as YSLEER. The length of the CDR3 is 15 residues. V lost 0 bases and J 4 bases, leaving 12 bases between the germline ends. The CDR3 sequence: CASSQDLGYSTEAFF. In nucleotides, the CDR3 is TGCGCCAGCAGCCAAGATCTGGGGTATTCCACTGAAGCTTTCTTT.

Of note for this clonotype: Here the CDR3 omits its conserved ending phenylalanine or tryptophan, so a read error is the likely source. The gene calls are TRBV12-3 or TRBV12-4 and TRBJ1-5; D not certain. V was clipped by 6 bases and J by 1 base, with 13 bases between them. The CDR3 length is 15 residues. The CDR3 region is CASSLDSGSNQPQHL. The CDR3 region has the DNA TGTGCCAGCAGCCTTGACTCAGGCAGCAATCAGCCCCAGCATCTT.

The table lists this clonotype with a few counts. The chain joins TRBV9 to TRBJ2-7, with D perhaps matching TRBD1 or TRBD2 (5 bases each). Germline loops: CDR1 SGDLS, CDR2 YYNGEE. There are 14 residues in the CDR3. Trimming pared 6 bases from V and 5 bases from J, leaving 18 bases between. The CDR3 reads CASTPGTAGDEQYF. The CDR3 DNA sequence: TGTGCCAGCACCCCGGGGACGGCCGGGGACGAGCAGTACTTC.